The 25 T cell receptor beta chains below come from one sample, sequenced in a study of human T cells and chemical hapten exposure. MiXCR was run by TCRdb on the RACE reads, yielding one entry per CDR3 protein. The table has just under 60,000 distinct CDR3 sequences, roughly 12% seen once. Time point indicated: patch test 3, about 24 weeks after DPC sensitization. Described treatment: therapeutic diphenylcyclopropenone sensitization with weekly scalp DPC. This specimen was whole blood, taken in connection with sensitization to the hapten diphenylcyclopropenone (DPC). Receptors originate from a man aged 30 to 45 with alopecia areata. Some clones in this sample may be carry-over from other donors' samples.

The chain employs TRBV5-1 and TRBJ2-7; D remains ambiguous. The germline V gene has CDR1 SGHRS and CDR2 YFSETQ. V was cut by 0 bases and J by 3 bases, with 10 bases left in between. This CDR3 contains 14 residues. The CDR3 nucleotides read TGCGCCAGCAGCTTGGTTCAGGAGAACTACGAGCAGTACTTC. This gives the protein CASSLVQENYEQYF.

This rearrangement joins TRBV9 to TRBJ2-7, with D hard to call. The V and J ends lost 0 bases and 6 bases respectively, with 13 bases between them. Germline V gives CDR1 SGDLS, CDR2 YYNGEE. CDR3 length: 14 residues. In DNA form, the CDR3 reads TGTGCCAGCAGCGTAGACCCGGCCAGACCCGAGCAGTACTTC. It specifies CASSVDPARPEQYF.

This clonotype was recorded a few times. The chain has TRBV29-1 and TRBJ2-7; unclear D gene. The germline gives CDR1 SQVTM, CDR2 ANQGSEA. The CDR3 runs 11 residues. Trimming took off 5 bases at V and 6 bases at J, with 11 bases between the two ends. As DNA, the CDR3 is TGCAGCGTTCTCTTATCCGCCGAGCAGTACTTC. Its protein product is CSVLLSAEQYF.

In this sample, this clonotype turned up many times. V and J are TRBV9 and TRBJ2-2; D unresolved. Trimming cost V 3 bases and J 0 bases, with 6 bases left between them. The CDR3 consists of 14 residues. Germline V gene data show CDR1 as SGDLS and CDR2 as YYNGEE. CDR3 sequence: CASSARTNTGELFF. CDR3 coding DNA: TGTGCCAGCAGCGCGCGAACGAACACCGGGGAGCTGTTTTTT.

This clonotype was counted only a few times. The rearrangement links TRBV28 to TRBJ2-2; perhaps TRBD2 as D (6 bases). CDR3 length equals 16 residues. In germline, CDR1 is MDHEN, CDR2 SYDVKM. V gave up 2 bases and J gave up 4 bases, with 14 bases separating them. In DNA, the CDR3 is TGTGCCAGCAGTTTAATTGGCGGGGAGGTCACCGGGGAGCTGTTTTTT. It is translated as CASSLIGGEVTGELFF.

As for this clonotype: One end of the junction fails to match germline, which may point to a read error. The chain combines TRBV18 with TRBJ1-5; D might be TRBD1 (5 bases). Looked up from germline, CDR1 is KGHSH and CDR2 is LQKENI. This CDR3 contains 20 residues. CDR3 coding DNA: TGTGTCAGCTCCAGGGCGGGCCTCCCCCCACGTGCTGATAGCAATCAGCCCCAGCATTTT. This translates into CVSSRAGLPPRADSNQPQHF.

This clonotype was seen repeatedly, ten times or more. J is TRBJ1-1 and V is TRBV11-2, with unresolved D. V lost 7 bases and J 5 bases, leaving 14 bases between the germline ends. CDR1 and CDR2 (germline): SGHAT, FQNNGV. This CDR3 region has 13 residues. For the CDR3, the DNA is TGTGCCAGCAAGTTCTCCTTAGGGACTGAAGCTTTCTTT. Translation: CASKFSLGTEAFF.

This clonotype was seen more than once but under ten times. The V gene is TRBV28, the J gene TRBJ2-1; weak D call: TRBD2 (7 bases). Germline CDR1 is MDHEN and CDR2 is SYDVKM. The CDR3 loop spans 14 amino acids. V was clipped by 7 bases and J by 9 bases, with 19 bases between them. CDR3: CASMKGGAAVEQFF. In DNA, the CDR3 is TGTGCCAGCATGAAAGGGGGGGCGGCTGTTGAGCAGTTCTTC.

This clonotype was seen ten or more times. This sequence joins TRBV9 and TRBJ2-1; no definite D call. Germline assignment: CDR1 SGDLS and CDR2 YYNGEE. The germline V and J ends were trimmed by 4 bases and 0 bases, with 5 bases remaining between them. CDR3 size: 13 residues. Written as DNA, the CDR3 is TGTGCCAGCAGCCCGAGCTCCTACAATGAGCAGTTCTTC. This gives the protein CASSPSSYNEQFF.

For this clonotype: Relative to the germline gene, one junction end is altered; a read error may explain this. The chain has TRBV30 and TRBJ1-1; D call uncertain. This CDR3 has 15 amino acids. Germline V gene lookup returns CDR1 GTSNPN and CDR2 SVGIG (reference sequence). Here the CDR3 DNA reads TGTGCCTGGAGTGGGATCCTGGCTAGGAACTCTGAAGCTTTCTTT. As protein: CAWSGILARNSEAFF. The full variable domain, in which reference TRBV30 and TRBJ1-1 provide the parts outside the CDR3, is SQTIHQWPATLVQPVGSPLSLECTVEGTSNPNLYWYRQAAGRGLQLLFYSVGIGQISSEVPQNLSASRPQDRQFILSSKKLLLSDSGFYLCAWSGILARNSEAFFGQGTRLTVV.

This clonotype occurred many times. The rearrangement joins TRBV6-5 to TRBJ2-1, with 8 bases identical to TRBD1. CDR3 length: 15 residues. Germline assignment: CDR1 MNHEY and CDR2 SVGAGI. V lost 2 bases and J lost 7; bases outside the gene matches: 7. This CDR3 reads CASSYDLTGVNEQFF. DNA of the CDR3: TGTGCCAGCAGTTACGATCTGACAGGGGTAAATGAGCAGTTCTTC.

The chain joins TRBV24-1 to TRBJ2-3, with D perhaps matching TRBD1 or TRBD2 (6 bases each). V shed 4 bases and J shed 1 base, with 20 bases lying between them. The V gene's germline CDR1 is KGHDR and CDR2 SFDVKD. The CDR3 extends over 18 amino acids. The CDR3 here is CATSDNRSPGARTDTQYF. The CDR3 nucleotides read TGTGCCACCAGTGACAACCGCTCGCCGGGGGCGCGCACAGATACGCAGTATTTT.

This chain joins TRBV6-6 and TRBJ2-1; 9 bases line up with TRBD1. Germline V gives CDR1 MNHNY, CDR2 SVGAGI (reference sequence). This CDR3 region has 16 residues. V shed 4 bases and J 5 bases; nucleotides not matched to a gene: 9. In DNA, the CDR3 is TGTGCCAGCAGTTTAACACGGGACAGGGTCGACAATGAGCAGTTCTTC. Encoded protein: CASSLTRDRVDNEQFF.

This clonotype occurred many times. The chain joins TRBV6-6 to TRBJ1-2; TRBD1 agrees at 7 bases. V was pared by 0 bases and J by 4 bases, with 5 bases of the junction left unmatched. This CDR3 spans 15 amino acids. Germline V lookup: CDR1 MNHNY, CDR2 SVGAGI (reference sequence). The DNA of the CDR3 is TGTGCCAGCAGTTACTCGACGCAGGGGGTCTATGGCTACACCTTC. This gives the protein CASSYSTQGVYGYTF.

In this sample, this clonotype turned up a few times. The CDR3 loop reads CASSQTRLPPETQYF. CDR3 nucleotides: TGTGCCAGCAGTCAAACACGCCTCCCCCCAGAGACCCAGTACTTC. The chain employs TRBV6-5 and TRBJ2-5; D call uncertain. There are 15 residues in the CDR3. Germline assignment: CDR1 MNHEY and CDR2 SVGAGI. V shed 5 bases and J shed 4 bases, with 17 bases lying between them.

The genes are TRBV5-1 and TRBJ1-1; 7 nucleotides match TRBD1. The length of the CDR3 is 15 residues. The V segment lost 4 bases and the J segment 2 bases; nucleotides outside the gene matches: 8. Germline values: CDR1 SGHRS, CDR2 YFSETQ. For the CDR3, the DNA is TGCGCCAGCAGCAATACGGGACAGCTTAACACTGAAGCTTTCTTT. Translation gives CASSNTGQLNTEAFF.

The gene calls are TRBV20-1 and TRBJ2-7; 8 nucleotides align to TRBD2. With V trimmed by 5 bases and J by 1 base, 7 bases remained unmatched. The CDR3 contains 14 residues. Germline loops: CDR1 DFQATT, CDR2 SNEGSKA (reference sequence). In DNA form, the CDR3 reads TGCAGTGCTCACCTAGCGGGCCCATCCTACGAGCAGTACTTC. Its protein product is CSAHLAGPSYEQYF.

This clonotype was seen only a few times. This chain connects TRBV15 to TRBJ1-2; 8 nucleotides match TRBD1. Germline V gene lookup returns CDR1 LNHNV and CDR2 YYDKDF (reference sequence). With 8 bases clipped from V and 7 bases from J, the junction kept 15 bases outside the gene matches. This CDR3 contains 15 residues. CDR3 protein: CATGQGLFNFGGYTF. CDR3 bases: TGTGCCACCGGACAGGGACTATTCAATTTTGGTGGCTACACCTTC.

The rearrangement uses TRBV12-3 or TRBV12-4 and TRBJ2-1, with TRBD2 matching over 7 bases. The junction had 3 bases not matched to a gene; V was cut back by 2 bases and J by 2 bases. This CDR3 contains 15 residues. The CDR3 bases are TGTGCCAGCAGTTTAACGGGGGGTACCTACAATGAGCAGTTCTTC. It translates to CASSLTGGTYNEQFF.

The chain links TRBV30 to TRBJ2-7; D is perhaps TRBD2 (6 bases). The V gene's germline CDR1 is GTSNPN and CDR2 SVGIG (reference sequence). The V end lost 3 bases, the J end lost 4 bases, and 13 bases lay between the germline ends. The CDR3 covers 13 residues. CDR3: CAWSPRGEYEQYF. In DNA form, the CDR3 reads TGTGCCTGGAGCCCGCGGGGAGAATACGAGCAGTACTTC.

The chain has TRBV6-8 and TRBJ1-2; TRBD1 aligns across 7 bases. CDR1 MNHGY and CDR2 SAAAGT come from the germline V gene. J was trimmed by 2 bases and V by 6 bases; bases with no gene match: 6. This CDR3 spans 14 amino acids. The CDR3 region has the DNA TGTGCCAGCAGCCTAGGGGGCCCCAACTATGGCTACACCTTC. Translation gives CASSLGGPNYGYTF.

This clonotype was observed at least ten times. The chain combines TRBV28 with TRBJ2-7; D uncertain. The length of the CDR3 is 13 residues. Germline V CDR1 and CDR2: MDHEN, SYDVKM. Between the trimmed V and J ends, which lost 3 bases and 7 bases, there was a span of 13 bases. The CDR3 DNA follows: TGTGCCAGCAGTTTCGGGCATCCTCTGGAGCAGTACTTC. Its translation: CASSFGHPLEQYF.

A few counts support this clonotype. This rearrangement joins TRBV27 to TRBJ2-3; TRBD1 or TRBD2 may be the D gene (5 bases each). The V end lost 6 bases, the J end lost 0 bases, and 13 bases lay between the germline ends. Germline V CDR1 and CDR2: MNHEY, SMNVEV (reference sequence). The CDR3 runs 15 residues. Here the CDR3 DNA reads TGTGCCAGCAGCTACCGGGACGCTAGCACAGATACGCAGTATTTT. Amino acid sequence: CASSYRDASTDTQYF.

A word on this clonotype: A read error may be the cause here, since a much bigger clone is one base away. Because it lacks the conserved phenylalanine or tryptophan at the end, this CDR3 is likely a read error. The CDR3, as DNA: TGTGCCAGCAGCTCCGGACAGGGATTGGGAAGCAATCAGCCCCAGCATCTT. Translating gives CASSSGQGLGSNQPQHL. The rearrangement uses TRBV7-9 and TRBJ1-5; 8 bases line up with TRBD1. The germline gives CDR1 SEHNR, CDR2 FQNEAQ (reference sequence). Germline trimming cut 4 bases from V and 1 base from J; bases unmatched to any gene: 9. This CDR3 is built from 17 residues.

This clonotype was counted at least ten times. The chain joins TRBV29-1 to TRBJ2-7, with TRBD1 matching 9 bases. Trimming removed 5 bases from V and 2 bases from J; junction bases left unmatched: 10. This CDR3 spans 15 amino acids. Germline values: CDR1 SQVTM, CDR2 ANQGSEA. Here the CDR3 reads CSVPARTGVTYEQYF. The DNA of the CDR3 is TGCAGCGTTCCGGCTAGGACAGGGGTAACCTACGAGCAGTACTTC.